The 23 T cell receptor beta chains reported below all come from one sample, sequenced in a study of CD8 T cells in ankylosing spondylitis. TCRdb reprocessed the 5' RACE reads with MiXCR, giving one entry per CDR3 protein. Of 150,000 to 200,000 distinct CDR3 sequences detected, around 13% appear once; the ten largest clones hold 15% to 20%. The sequenced material came from blood, either unsorted or a sorted T cell fraction (not recorded which). These TCRs come from a male donor with ankylosing spondylitis or in good health (not recorded which).

This clonotype was counted only a few times. V and J are TRBV12-3 or TRBV12-4 and TRBJ1-1; D unresolved. The CDR3 sequence is 14 residues long. V lost 4 bases, J lost 2 bases, and 11 bases lay in between. CDR3 loop: CASSSSGSNTEAFF. The DNA for the CDR3 is TGTGCCAGCAGTTCCTCCGGCTCTAACACTGAAGCTTTCTTT.

The rearrangement joins TRBV5-1 to TRBJ1-2; D unresolved. Germline loops: CDR1 SGHRS, CDR2 YFSETQ. V lost 0 bases to trimming and J lost 6 bases, with 15 bases between them. CDR3 size: 15 residues. For the CDR3, the DNA is TGCGCCAGCAGCTTGGCCTGGAGCTACCCCGATGGCTACACCTTC. This sequence encodes CASSLAWSYPDGYTF.

This clonotype was observed a handful of times. The V gene is TRBV27, the J gene TRBJ2-7; D not certain. The ends were cut back, 5 bases at V and 1 base at J, with 9 bases in the middle. The CDR3 contains 13 residues. Germline CDR1 and CDR2: MNHEY and SMNVEV (reference sequence). The CDR3 here is CASSTPESYEQYF. As DNA, the CDR3 is TGTGCCAGCAGTACCCCTGAATCCTACGAGCAGTACTTC.

This clonotype was detected only a few times. This chain uses TRBV19 with TRBJ2-1; D is unresolved. CDR3 size: 15 residues. V lost 5 bases and J lost 4, with 15 bases in between. Germline V lookup: CDR1 LNHDA, CDR2 SQIVND (reference sequence). CDR3 DNA sequence: TGTGCCAGTAGTCCTCTACATACTTCATACAATGAGCAGTTCTTC. Encoded protein: CASSPLHTSYNEQFF.

CDR3 sequence (DNA): TGTGCCAGCAGCTTAACCGGGACAGACTACGAGCAGTACTTC. It is translated as CASSLTGTDYEQYF. This chain joins TRBV11-2 and TRBJ2-7, with 7 bases aligning to TRBD1. This CDR3 is 14 amino acids long. Per the germline V gene, CDR1 is SGHAT and CDR2 is FQNNGV. With V trimmed by 2 bases and J by 3 bases, 4 bases remained unmatched.

This sequence joins TRBV12-3 or TRBV12-4 and TRBJ1-2; D gene ambiguous. The CDR3 loop spans 16 amino acids. V gave up 5 bases and J gave up 4 bases, with 20 bases separating them. This chain's CDR3 is CASSPLRGQAIYGYTF. In DNA, the CDR3 is TGTGCCAGCAGTCCCTTACGAGGGCAGGCCATCTATGGCTACACCTTC.

This clonotype was observed a few times. V usage is TRBV4-2 and J usage is TRBJ2-1; D unresolved. Trimming left V 1 base short and J 8 bases short, with 12 bases between. The CDR3 has 14 amino acids. Germline V gene data show CDR1 as LGHNA and CDR2 as YNFKEQ. Here the CDR3 reads CASSQVGGVDEQFF. The DNA for the CDR3 is TGTGCCAGCAGCCAAGTAGGTGGTGTGGATGAGCAGTTCTTC.

This clonotype has more than one count but fewer than ten. This chain uses TRBV7-9 with TRBJ2-3, with 11 bases fitting TRBD1. Germline-derived CDR1 and CDR2 are SEHNR and FQNEAQ (reference sequence). The V and J ends lost 4 bases and 6 bases, in that order; junction bases with no gene match: 9. The CDR3 is 16 residues long. CDR3 protein: CASSSGQGAMEDTQYF. CDR3 nucleotides: TGTGCCAGCAGCTCTGGACAGGGGGCGATGGAGGATACGCAGTATTTT.

This chain joins TRBV3-1 and TRBJ2-3; 9 bases are a match to TRBD2. Germline V gene lookup returns CDR1 LGHDT and CDR2 YNNKEL (reference sequence). This CDR3 spans 16 amino acids. V lost 4 bases, J lost 1 base, and 6 bases stayed unmatched. The CDR3 nucleotides read TGTGCCAGCAGCCTGGGACTAGCCGTTCGCACAGATACGCAGTATTTT. Protein: CASSLGLAVRTDTQYF.

The V and J genes are TRBV6-5 and TRBJ2-1, with 14 bases that match TRBD2. The V segment lost 6 bases and the J segment 7 bases; nucleotides outside the gene matches: 5. Germline V gives CDR1 MNHEY, CDR2 SVGAGI. The CDR3 loop spans 15 amino acids. The CDR3 DNA reads as TGTGCCAGCAGACTCGGGACTAGCGGGAGAAATGAGCAGTTCTTC. Its protein is CASRLGTSGRNEQFF.

This clonotype was detected only a few times. The gene calls are TRBV29-1 and TRBJ2-1; a possible D gene is TRBD1 (6 bases). The length of the CDR3 is 14 residues. V shed 7 bases and J shed 8 bases, with 21 bases lying between them. Germline V gene lookup returns CDR1 SQVTM and CDR2 ANQGSEA. Here the CDR3 reads CSALLELQGYEQFF. In DNA form, the CDR3 reads TGCAGCGCCCTACTCGAATTGCAGGGGTATGAGCAGTTCTTC.

As to this clonotype: An end of the junction does not agree with germline; a read error may underlie this. The chain joins TRBV5-5 to TRBJ2-2, with TRBD2 as a possible D gene (6 bases). The CDR3 is 14 amino acids. Germline assignment: CDR1 SGHKS and CDR2 YYEKEE (reference sequence). The CDR3 here is CAISPEGICGELFF. The CDR3 nucleotides read TGTGCCATCAGCCCGGAGGGGATCTGCGGGGAGCTGTTTTTT.

V usage is TRBV6-2 or TRBV6-3 and J usage is TRBJ2-2; a possible D gene is TRBD1 (5 bases). CDR3 size: 14 residues. Deletions cut 5 bases from V and 3 bases from J, with 10 bases between. Germline lookup yields CDR1 MNHEY and CDR2 SVGEGT. The chain's CDR3 is CASSNGHYTGELFF. The CDR3 nucleotides are TGTGCCAGCAGTAACGGACACTACACCGGGGAGCTGTTTTTT.

J is TRBJ2-5 and V is TRBV6-1, with 10 bases lining up with TRBD2. Per germline, CDR1 MNHNS and CDR2 SASEGT. With V trimmed by 6 bases and J by 2 bases, 9 bases remained unmatched. This CDR3 contains 16 residues. This CDR3 is CASSPIAGGLQETQYF. For the CDR3, the DNA is TGTGCCAGCAGCCCAATAGCGGGGGGCCTTCAAGAGACCCAGTACTTC.

A few counts support this clonotype. This chain connects TRBV11-3 to TRBJ2-4; 7 nucleotides agree with TRBD1. The length of the CDR3 is 15 residues. Losses at the gene ends were 3 bases for V and 9 bases for J; bases not matched to a gene: 11. In germline, CDR1 is SGHNT, CDR2 YENEEA. CDR3 nucleotides: TGTGCCAGCAGCTTTAGGGACAGATCCCCAGGCATTCAGTACTTC. Translated, it gives CASSFRDRSPGIQYF.

This clonotype was seen a few times. The chain couples TRBV6-5 to TRBJ2-3; TRBD2 agrees at 7 bases. Germline assignment: CDR1 MNHEY and CDR2 SVGAGI. J lost 6 bases, V lost 0 bases, and 6 bases had no gene match. The CDR3 is 15 amino acids. In DNA, the CDR3 is TGTGCCAGCAGTTACTCTCCCAGGGAGGGGGATACGCAGTATTTT. Translation: CASSYSPREGDTQYF.

A few counts support this clonotype. The chain couples TRBV20-1 to TRBJ2-7; D is uncertain. Germline values: CDR1 DFQATT, CDR2 SNEGSKA (reference sequence). Trimming took off 4 bases at V and 4 bases at J, with 14 bases between the two ends. This CDR3 is 13 amino acids long. The CDR3 loop is CSAKSREKYEQYF. CDR3 bases: TGCAGTGCTAAGTCCCGAGAGAAGTACGAGCAGTACTTC.

This chain joins TRBV29-1 and TRBJ1-4; possible D gene TRBD1, 5 bases. The V end was cut by 3 bases, the J end by 8 bases, with 13 bases between. This CDR3 comprises 13 residues. Germline assignment: CDR1 SQVTM and CDR2 ANQGSEA. The DNA of the CDR3 is TGCAGCGTTGATGAGGGGAGAGGCGAAAAACTGTTTTTT. Its translation is CSVDEGRGEKLFF.

This clonotype showed up just a few times. This chain's CDR3 is CASSGWTGNNEQFF. CDR3 in DNA: TGTGCCAGCAGCGGATGGACAGGGAACAATGAGCAGTTCTTC. The genes are TRBV13 and TRBJ2-1; TRBD1 agrees at 8 bases. V shed 5 bases and J 5 bases; nucleotides not matched to a gene: 5. Germline-derived CDR1 and CDR2 are PRHDT and FYEKMQ (reference sequence). CDR3 length equals 14 residues.

This clonotype has a count of ten or more. The J gene is TRBJ2-1, the V gene TRBV29-1; 11 bases fit TRBD2. The CDR3 runs 13 residues. CDR1 SQVTM and CDR2 ANQGSEA come from the germline V gene. V lost 5 bases, J lost 5 bases, and 2 bases stayed unmatched. CDR3 amino acids: CSVLAGGDNEQFF. The DNA of the CDR3 is TGCAGCGTTCTAGCGGGAGGAGACAATGAGCAGTTCTTC.

There are a few counts of this clonotype. The chain combines TRBV6-1 with TRBJ2-3; D unresolved. This CDR3 region has 11 residues. Per the germline V gene, CDR1 is MNHNS and CDR2 is SASEGT. The V gene lost 7 bases and the J gene lost 2 bases, with 4 bases spanning the gap. CDR3 coding DNA: TGTGCCAGCATATACACAGATACGCAGTATTTT. Its translation is CASIYTDTQYF.

This clonotype turned up a few times. CDR3 loop: CASSQDMEGANEQFF. In DNA, the CDR3 is TGTGCCAGCAGCCAAGATATGGAGGGGGCGAATGAGCAGTTCTTC. J is TRBJ2-1 and V is TRBV3-1; D perhaps matches TRBD1 (7 bases). Trimming left V 0 bases short and J 7 bases short, with 13 bases between. Germline V gene lookup returns CDR1 LGHDT and CDR2 YNNKEL (reference sequence). The length of the CDR3 is 15 residues.

The V and J genes are TRBV18 and TRBJ2-1; 12 positions match TRBD2. Germline V gives CDR1 KGHSH, CDR2 LQKENI. Unmatched junction bases numbered 2, after V lost 3 bases and J lost 2 bases. The CDR3 length is 16 residues. Here the CDR3 reads CASSPPSGGAYNEQFF. DNA of the CDR3: TGTGCCAGCTCACCCCCTAGCGGGGGGGCCTACAATGAGCAGTTCTTC.